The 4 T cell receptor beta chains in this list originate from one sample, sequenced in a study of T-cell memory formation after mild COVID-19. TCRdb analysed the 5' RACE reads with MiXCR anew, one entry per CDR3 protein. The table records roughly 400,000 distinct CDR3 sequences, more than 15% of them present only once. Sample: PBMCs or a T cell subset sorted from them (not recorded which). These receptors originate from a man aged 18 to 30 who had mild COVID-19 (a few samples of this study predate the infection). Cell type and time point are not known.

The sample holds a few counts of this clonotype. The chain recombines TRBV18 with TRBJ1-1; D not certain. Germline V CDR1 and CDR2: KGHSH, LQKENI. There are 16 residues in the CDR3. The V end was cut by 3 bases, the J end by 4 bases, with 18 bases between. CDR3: CASSPPKVGVATEAFF. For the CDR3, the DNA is TGTGCCAGCTCACCTCCAAAAGTTGGAGTCGCCACTGAAGCTTTCTTT.

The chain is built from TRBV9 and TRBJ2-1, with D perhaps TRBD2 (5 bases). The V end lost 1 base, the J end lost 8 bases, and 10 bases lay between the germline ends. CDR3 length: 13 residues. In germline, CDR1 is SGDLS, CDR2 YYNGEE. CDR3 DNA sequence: TGTGCCAGCAGCGTACGGGATATGGATGAGCAGTTCTTC. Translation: CASSVRDMDEQFF.

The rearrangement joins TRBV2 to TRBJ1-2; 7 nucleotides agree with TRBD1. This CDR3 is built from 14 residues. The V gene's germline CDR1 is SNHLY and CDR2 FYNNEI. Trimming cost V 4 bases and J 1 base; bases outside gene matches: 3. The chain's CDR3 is CASSGGQLNYGYTF. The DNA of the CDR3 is TGTGCCAGCAGTGGGGGACAGCTTAACTATGGCTACACCTTC.

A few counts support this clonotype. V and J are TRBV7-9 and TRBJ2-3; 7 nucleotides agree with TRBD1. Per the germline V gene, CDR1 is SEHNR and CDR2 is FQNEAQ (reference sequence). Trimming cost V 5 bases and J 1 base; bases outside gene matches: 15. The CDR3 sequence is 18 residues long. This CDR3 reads CASSPGTASVSGTDTQYF. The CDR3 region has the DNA TGTGCCAGCAGCCCCGGGACAGCTTCCGTGTCGGGCACAGATACGCAGTATTTT.